The sequence of this TCR beta chain was determined in a study of OX40 agonist ivuxolimab in advanced cancers. Concerning the study at large: The costimulatory receptor OX40 (CD134) was targeted by ivuxolimab, a fully human IgG2 agonistic monoclonal antibody. Intravenous ivuxolimab was administered to patients every 2 weeks at six dose levels: 0.01, 0.1, 0.3, 1.5, 3 and 10 mg/kg. Of the roughly 50 dose-escalation patients, hepatocellular carcinoma was present in some 19, melanoma in approximately 15, renal cell carcinoma in 9 and head and neck cancer in 9. In the dose-escalation cohort, approximately 83% of patients were male, and the mean age was approximately 60 years with a range of roughly 20 to 85. Patients were allowed to have had prior anti-PD-1, anti-PD-L1 or anti-CTLA-4 therapy, and around 40% of the dose-escalation patients had previously received checkpoint inhibitors. Partial responses occurred in three dose-escalation patients: two with cutaneous melanoma and one with hepatocellular carcinoma. Peripheral TCRbeta sequencing was intended to test whether TCR sequence diversity was altered and clonal T-cell expansion was caused by ivuxolimab. The paper describes the monotherapy dose-escalation part (N ≈ 51 patients) of the phase I trial of ivuxolimab. Study-wide conclusions, independent of this receptor: The antigen specificity of the peripheral T cells that underwent clonal expansion was not determined. After ivuxolimab, more expanded clones were found on average in CD8+ T cells than in CD4+ T cells. Low levels of normalized T-cell clonal expansion were also seen in some patients who did not respond. Partial responders in the 0.1-3.0 mg/kg groups had among the lowest normalized peripheral clonal expansion, especially among CD8+ T cells. At doses from 0.1 to 3.0 mg/kg, clonal expansion was seen in both CD4+ and CD8+ blood T cells between baseline and week 6.

Points on this clone: It has no known antigen specificity. There are no base qualities to consult, and no much larger clone falls within one base.

The CDR3 starts with the cysteine, ends with the phenylalanine, and has 14 residues. The retained sequence is limited to the CDR3, 42 bases, with the frame set at the first base. CDR1 and CDR2 were assigned from the germline V gene as SQVTM and ANQGSEA. V is reduced by 6 bases and J by 4 bases, leaving a spacing of 16 bases between them. The trial excluded patients who had a history of autoimmune disease or who were on systemic immunosuppression. Peripheral blood for TCR sequencing was collected from all dose cohorts at baseline, on cycle 4 day 1, and on cycle 7 day 1. Samples were obtained from an open-label, multicenter, first-in-human phase I dose-escalation trial of ivuxolimab. Adults with locally advanced or metastatic melanoma, renal cell carcinoma, hepatocellular carcinoma or head and neck squamous cell carcinoma were enrolled in the trial. Before TCR sequencing, CD4+ T cells and CD8+ T cells from peripheral blood were sorted into separate populations.

For sequencing of the TCRbeta CDR3 region, genomic DNA was extracted from the sorted cells. The immunoSEQ Assay was used for sequencing of TCRbeta CDR3 regions. TCRdb limited this immuneACCESS table to in-frame rearrangements with V and J called. A share of clones is missing; checked studies link under half to unresolved V genes, and the rest is unexplained. The sample contains more than 80,000 clones, about 88% of them found a single time. 0.72% of the sample is in the top ten clones. The chain is assembled from TRBV29-1 and TRBJ2-1; the D call is possibly TRBD1 or TRBD2, each sharing 5 bases. This specimen was CD4+ or CD8+ T cells sorted from blood, taken in a trial of the OX40 agonist ivuxolimab. The clonotype originates from an adult with an advanced solid tumor such as melanoma, head and neck, liver or kidney cancer. The bases read TGCAGCGTCCGGGATAGGGGCGGGTACAATGAGCAGTTCTTC. It encodes CSVRDRGGYNEQFF.